This TCR beta chain is from a study of cytomegalovirus exposure and HLA in healthy donors. The CDR3 is 13 residues long. CDR1 and CDR2 from the germline V gene are SGDLS and YYNGEE. The V end lost 3 bases, the J end lost 4 bases, and 10 bases lay between the germline ends. Both 60 Vbeta primers and 13 Jbeta primers went into the PCR. Using immunoSEQ multiplex PCR, the repertoire was profiled, and TCRdb retains in-frame clones only, with some absent. The table has about 130,000 clones, 85% to 90% seen once; the top ten hold about 7%. Sequencing used PBMCs. The source is a woman aged 25 to 39 in good health and CMV-seropositive. The V call is TRBV9, the J call TRBJ1-1; weak D call: TRBD1 (5 bases). In nucleotides, the CDR3 is TGTGCCAGCAGCGGACGACAGTTCACTGAAGCTTTCTTT. This translates into CASSGRQFTEAFF.